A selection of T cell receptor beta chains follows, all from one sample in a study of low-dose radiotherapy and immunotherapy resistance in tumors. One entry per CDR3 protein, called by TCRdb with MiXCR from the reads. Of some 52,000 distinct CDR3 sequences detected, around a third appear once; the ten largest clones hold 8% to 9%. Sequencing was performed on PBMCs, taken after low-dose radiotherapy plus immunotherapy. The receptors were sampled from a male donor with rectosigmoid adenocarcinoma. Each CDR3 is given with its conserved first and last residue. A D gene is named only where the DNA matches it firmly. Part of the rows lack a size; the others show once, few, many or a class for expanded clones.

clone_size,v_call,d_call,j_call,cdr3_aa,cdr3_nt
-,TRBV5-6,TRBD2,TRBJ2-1,CASSFGTTYNEQFF,TGTGCCAGCAGCTTCGGGACTACATACAATGAGCAGTTCTTC
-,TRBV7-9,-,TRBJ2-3,CASSPAFGTDTQYF,TGTGCCAGCAGCCCCGCGTTCGGGACAGATACGCAGTATTTT
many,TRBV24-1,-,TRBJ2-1,CATSDSGGTAIYNEQFF,TGTGCCACCAGTGATTCGGGGGGGACAGCAATCTACAATGAGCAGTTCTTC
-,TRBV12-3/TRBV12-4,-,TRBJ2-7,CASSLLVDEQYF,TGTGCCAGCAGTTTACTAGTAGACGAGCAGTACTTC
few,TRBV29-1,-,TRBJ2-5,CSVHLLGKETQYF,TGCAGCGTTCACCTACTCGGAAAAGAGACCCAGTACTTC
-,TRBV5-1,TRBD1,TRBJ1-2,CASSLNRGNYGYTF,TGCGCCAGCAGCTTGAACAGGGGAAACTATGGCTACACCTTC
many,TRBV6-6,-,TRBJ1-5,CASSYVESTQPQHF,TGTGCCAGCAGTTACGTAGAATCGACTCAGCCCCAGCATTTT
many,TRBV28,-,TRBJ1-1,CASSWRNRAEAFF,TGTGCCAGCAGTTGGAGGAACAGGGCTGAAGCTTTCTTT
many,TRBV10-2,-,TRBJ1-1,CASSESWGRPAFF,TGCGCCAGCAGTGAGTCGTGGGGACGGCCGGCTTTCTTT
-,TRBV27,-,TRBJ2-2,CASSWQGMYTGELFF,TGTGCCAGCAGTTGGCAGGGGATGTACACCGGGGAGCTGTTTTTT